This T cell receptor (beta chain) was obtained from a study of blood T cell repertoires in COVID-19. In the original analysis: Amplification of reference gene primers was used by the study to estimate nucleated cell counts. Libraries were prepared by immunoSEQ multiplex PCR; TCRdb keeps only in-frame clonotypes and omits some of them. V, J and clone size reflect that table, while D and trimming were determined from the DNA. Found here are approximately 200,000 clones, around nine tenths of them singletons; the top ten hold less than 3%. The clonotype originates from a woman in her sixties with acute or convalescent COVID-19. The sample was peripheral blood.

The CDR3 DNA is TGTGCCAGCAGCTTAGCGGAACTAGCGCCCTACAATGAGCAGTTCTTC. This codes for CASSLAELAPYNEQFF. The rearrangement uses TRBV7-8 and TRBJ2-1, with 7 bases that match TRBD2. Trimming at V came to 0 bases and at J to 2 bases, leaving 4 bases not matched to a gene. CDR1 is SGHVS, CDR2 FQNEAQ, per germline. The CDR3 is 16 amino acids.